The 32 T cell receptor beta chains given below trace back to one sample, sequenced in a study of regulatory T cells in long-lasting Graves disease. The TCR beta library used iRepertoire HTBI primers with Arm-PCR amplification of CDR3. One entry per CDR3 protein, called by TCRdb with MiXCR from the multiplex PCR reads. The sample has about 350,000 distinct CDR3 sequences, 16% seen once. Sample time point: newly diagnosed GD, antithyroid drugs for less than 3 months. PBMC RNA served as the TCR library source. The same data also contributed to another study, on T cells in Graves' hyperthyroidism and ophthalmopathy.

The material sequenced was peripheral blood mononuclear cells (PBMCs), taken at new diagnosis, from a patient treated with antithyroid drugs. These receptors all come from a man aged 40-55 years with Graves disease.

The table lists this clonotype with many counts. The chain carries TRBV30 and TRBJ2-1; D call uncertain. Germline lookup yields CDR1 GTSNPN and CDR2 SVGIG (reference sequence). This CDR3 has 15 residues. V dropped 3 bases and J dropped 0 bases, with 12 bases sitting between them. The CDR3 DNA follows: TGTGCCTGGAGGGGCGGTCCCAGCTCCTACAATGAGCAGTTCTTC. The encoded protein is CAWRGGPSSYNEQFF.

This clonotype was seen repeatedly, ten times or more. Here the CDR3 reads CASSPGRGNTGELFF. Written as DNA, the CDR3 is TGTGCCAGCAGCCCCGGGAGGGGGAACACCGGGGAGCTGTTTTTT. The chain combines TRBV7-3 with TRBJ2-2, with TRBD2 matching over 8 bases. There are 15 residues in the CDR3. From germline, CDR1 is SGHTA and CDR2 FQGTGA. V dropped 5 bases and J dropped 1; count of bases not matched to a gene: 3.

The chain recombines TRBV7-2 with TRBJ2-5; no reliable D call. V was clipped by 2 bases and J by 3 bases, with 7 bases between them. This CDR3 contains 13 residues. Germline CDR1 SGHTA, CDR2 FQGNSA. CDR3 sequence reads: CASSLRVEETQYF. The CDR3 DNA sequence: TGTGCCAGCAGCTTAAGGGTAGAAGAGACCCAGTACTTC.

In this sample, this clonotype turned up many times. One end of the junction fails to match germline, which may point to a read error. The CDR3: CSGVGNGGSSYNKQFF. The CDR3 region has the DNA TGCAGTGGGGTGGGAAACGGGGGGAGCTCCTACAATAAGCAGTTCTTC. The V call is TRBV20-1, the J call TRBJ2-1; TRBD2 agrees at 7 bases. Germline-derived CDR1 and CDR2 are DFQATT and SNEGSKA (reference sequence). The CDR3 has 16 residues.

The chain recombines TRBV29-1 with TRBJ2-1, with 8 bases fitting TRBD2. The CDR3 length is 12 residues. Germline CDR1 reads SQVTM; CDR2 reads ANQGSEA. With V trimmed by 8 bases and J by 8 bases, 8 bases remained unmatched. The DNA for the CDR3 is TGCAGCCCCCTCGTCGGGGGGGATGAGCAGTTCTTC. Protein sequence: CSPLVGGDEQFF.

This clonotype was detected only a few times. The chain links TRBV20-1 to TRBJ2-7; 7 bases are a match to TRBD1. V was pared by 6 bases and J by 3 bases, with 17 bases of the junction left unmatched. This CDR3 is built from 16 residues. Germline values: CDR1 DFQATT, CDR2 SNEGSKA (reference sequence). DNA for the CDR3: TGCAGTGCCAGGATGCCGACAGGGACCGACCTCTACGAGCAGTACTTC. Its protein product is CSARMPTGTDLYEQYF.

The V and J genes are TRBV6-1 and TRBJ1-1, with 8 bases matching TRBD1. Losses at the gene ends were 6 bases for V and 3 bases for J; bases not matched to a gene: 9. The V gene's germline CDR1 is MNHNS and CDR2 SASEGT. The CDR3 is made up of 15 amino acids. The CDR3 sequence is CASSLDREGYTEAFF. The CDR3 DNA sequence: TGTGCCAGCAGCCTGGACAGGGAGGGGTACACTGAAGCTTTCTTT.

This clonotype was seen a handful of times. The J gene is TRBJ2-1, the V gene TRBV20-1; TRBD2 matches at 8 bases. Trimming removed 3 bases from V and 7 bases from J; junction bases left unmatched: 17. CDR3 length: 17 residues. The V gene's germline CDR1 is DFQATT and CDR2 SNEGSKA (reference sequence). The CDR3: CSASNQGAGAGMNEQFF. The CDR3, as DNA: TGCAGTGCTAGTAATCAAGGAGCGGGGGCCGGCATGAATGAGCAGTTCTTC.

This clonotype showed up just once. The genes are TRBV12-3 or TRBV12-4 and TRBJ2-1, with unresolved D. The CDR3 consists of 12 residues. V was trimmed by 6 bases and J by 8 bases, leaving 11 bases between them. The chain's CDR3 is CASRQYKDEQFF. The CDR3 bases are TGTGCCAGCAGGCAATATAAGGATGAGCAGTTCTTC.

This clonotype was counted a few times. V and J are TRBV14 and TRBJ1-4; TRBD1 matches 10 bases. This CDR3 spans 15 amino acids. Germline lookup yields CDR1 SGHDN and CDR2 FVKESK. With V trimmed by 4 bases and J by 6 bases, 5 bases remained unmatched. As DNA, the CDR3 is TGTGCCAGCAGCCGTACCGGGACAGGGGATGAAAAACTGTTTTTT. Protein sequence: CASSRTGTGDEKLFF.

This clonotype showed up just once. The gene calls are TRBV4-2 and TRBJ1-3; maybe TRBD1 (5 bases). V dropped 4 bases and J dropped 6 bases, with 10 bases sitting between them. Germline V lookup: CDR1 LGHNA, CDR2 YNFKEQ. The CDR3 consists of 13 residues. CDR3 DNA sequence: TGTGCCAGCAGCCGCCGGGACCTAAACACCATATATTTT. Translation gives CASSRRDLNTIYF.

Concerning this clonotype: This clone may be a read error of a much larger clone one base away. The chain links TRBV5-1 to TRBJ2-5; 9 positions match TRBD2. CDR3 length: 15 residues. The germline V gene has CDR1 SGHRS and CDR2 YFSETQ. The CDR3 is CAGSPGLASVETQYF. DNA for the CDR3: TGCGCCGGCAGCCCGGGACTAGCTAGTGTGGAGACCCAGTACTTC.

This clonotype was detected many times. The rearrangement links TRBV30 to TRBJ2-7; 8 nucleotides align to TRBD1. Germline trimming cut 0 bases from V and 2 bases from J; bases unmatched to any gene: 6. CDR3 length: 15 amino acids. Germline V gene lookup returns CDR1 GTSNPN and CDR2 SVGIG (reference sequence). Here the CDR3 reads CAWSVTRGLPYEQYF. The CDR3, as DNA: TGTGCCTGGAGTGTAACCAGGGGGCTACCCTACGAGCAGTACTTC.

This clonotype was counted ten times or more. The CDR3 sequence: CASSPFYLGSTDTQYF. CDR3 bases: TGTGCCAGCAGTCCCTTCTATCTGGGAAGCACAGATACGCAGTATTTT. The V call is TRBV28, the J call TRBJ2-3; D not certain. Trimming cost V 5 bases and J 0 bases, with 15 bases left between them. The CDR3 loop spans 16 amino acids. CDR1 is MDHEN, CDR2 SYDVKM, per germline.

This clonotype was counted at least ten times. This chain connects TRBV2 to TRBJ2-5, with D unclear. V was trimmed by 0 bases and J by 3 bases, leaving 14 bases between them. Germline-derived CDR1 and CDR2 are SNHLY and FYNNEI. There are 16 residues in the CDR3. The CDR3 DNA reads TGTGCCAGCAGTGAAGCGCTTAAGGGTGTAGAAGAGACCCAGTACTTC. Translating it yields CASSEALKGVEETQYF.

This clonotype was seen ten or more times. The J gene is TRBJ2-5, the V gene TRBV7-9, with 7 bases that match TRBD2. Germline V gives CDR1 SEHNR, CDR2 FQNEAQ (reference sequence). Trimming cost V 1 base and J 3 bases; bases outside gene matches: 5. The CDR3 runs to 15 residues. As DNA, the CDR3 is TGTGCCAGCAGCTTAGGCGGGGGTCCTAAAGAGACCCAGTACTTC. Translated: CASSLGGGPKETQYF. Full variable domain (missing parts from reference TRBV7-9 and TRBJ2-5): DTGVSQNPRHKITKRGQNVTFRCDPISEHNRLYWYRQTLGQGPEFLTYFQNEAQLEKSRLLSDRFSAERPKGSFSTLEIQRTEQGDSAMYLCASSLGGGPKETQYFGPGTRLLVL.

This clonotype was counted at least ten times. This chain connects TRBV12-3 or TRBV12-4 to TRBJ2-5; a possible D gene is TRBD1 (5 bases). V was pared by 3 bases and J by 5 bases, with 13 bases between. CDR3 length: 14 residues. The CDR3 DNA is TGTGCCAGCAGTTTCGGCAGGGTTGGGGAGACCCAGTACTTC. Its translation: CASSFGRVGETQYF.

This clonotype appeared a few times. The chain carries TRBV7-2 and TRBJ2-1; TRBD1 is a possible D gene (7 bases). The CDR3 is 15 residues long. Germline CDR1 and CDR2: SGHTA and FQGNSA. The ends were cut back, 3 bases at V and 2 bases at J, with 11 bases in the middle. CDR3 protein: CASSFRGVAYNEQFF. The CDR3 bases are TGTGCCAGCAGCTTCAGGGGGGTCGCCTACAATGAGCAGTTCTTC.

The rearrangement links TRBV6-7 to TRBJ2-1; 14 nucleotides line up with TRBD2. TRBV6-7 belongs to the ORF category, with a function that is uncertain. V lost 7 bases, J lost 9 bases, and 8 bases stayed unmatched. The CDR3 spans 15 residues. The CDR3 region has the DNA TGTGCCAGCACTTTGACTAGCGGGGGGGGGGCTGAGCAGTTCTTC. It encodes CASTLTSGGGAEQFF.

This clonotype was counted at least ten times. V and J are TRBV3-1 and TRBJ1-1; unclear D gene. The V end was cut by 4 bases, the J end by 3 bases, with 12 bases between. Germline-derived CDR1 and CDR2 are LGHDT and YNNKEL (reference sequence). The CDR3 loop spans 14 amino acids. CDR3 sequence (DNA): TGTGCCAGCAGCCCCGTCGGCTTGGACACTGAAGCTTTCTTT. Protein product: CASSPVGLDTEAFF. Looking up the rest from reference TRBV3-1 and TRBJ1-1 gives the full variable domain: DTAVSQTPKYLVTQMGNDKSIKCEQNLGHDTMYWYKQDSKKFLKIMFSYNNKELIINETVPNRFSPKSPDKAHLNLHINSLELGDSAVYFCASSPVGLDTEAFFGQGTRLTVV.

This clonotype was found many times. CDR3: CAIQSGAGVYNEQFF. In nucleotides, the CDR3 is TGTGCCATTCAAAGCGGAGCGGGGGTCTACAATGAGCAGTTCTTC. The chain links TRBV6-2 or TRBV6-3 to TRBJ2-1, with 8 bases lining up with TRBD2. This CDR3 contains 15 residues. After removal of 10 bases from V and 3 bases from J, the junction contained 11 bases not matched to a gene. Germline V gene data show CDR1 as MNHEY and CDR2 as SVGEGT.

The chain is built from TRBV4-2 and TRBJ2-3, with TRBD2 as a possible D gene (6 bases). Looked up from germline, CDR1 is LGHNA and CDR2 is YNFKEQ. CDR3 length equals 15 residues. Trimming removed 1 base at V and 2 bases at J, with 10 bases between. The CDR3 here is CASSQAGVTTDTQYF. The CDR3 DNA is TGTGCCAGCAGCCAAGCGGGGGTCACCACAGATACGCAGTATTTT.

This clonotype has at least ten counts. The chain joins TRBV6-1 to TRBJ2-7, with 13 bases identical to TRBD2. Germline CDR1 reads MNHNS; CDR2 reads SASEGT. Germline trimming cut 6 bases from V and 12 bases from J; bases unmatched to any gene: 11. The CDR3 consists of 14 residues. The CDR3 sequence is CASRDSGLAGLTYF. The CDR3 DNA is TGTGCCAGCAGAGATTCGGGACTAGCGGGGCTGACGTACTTC.

To note about this clonotype: One base away lies a much larger clone, so this may be a sequencing read error. The chain recombines TRBV5-8 with TRBJ1-5; 10 bases are shared with TRBD1. CDR1 and CDR2 from the germline V gene are SGHTS and YDEGEE. The CDR3 extends over 15 amino acids. Unmatched junction bases numbered 7, after V lost 4 bases and J lost 6 bases. In DNA form, the CDR3 reads TGTGCCAGCAGCGCCGGGACAGGGGTTGTTCAGCCCCAGCATTTT. Amino acids: CASSAGTGVVQPQHF.

This clonotype showed up many times. The chain uses TRBV7-3 and TRBJ2-1; tentatively, D is TRBD1 (5 bases). The V end was cut by 1 base, the J end by 0 bases, with 10 bases between. The CDR3 spans 16 residues. CDR1 is SGHTA and CDR2 is FQGTGA in the germline V gene. CDR3 DNA sequence: TGTGCCAGCAGCTTAAGGGGCCAGAGCTCCTACAATGAGCAGTTCTTC. Its protein is CASSLRGQSSYNEQFF. Combining the CDR3 with reference TRBV7-3 and TRBJ2-1 gives the whole variable domain GAGVSQTPSNKVTEKGKYVELRCDPISGHTALYWYRQSLGQGPEFLIYFQGTGAADDSGLPNDRFFAVRPEGSVSTLKIQRTERGDSAVYLCASSLRGQSSYNEQFFGPGTRLTVL.

This clonotype has a count of ten or more. The chain joins TRBV30 to TRBJ1-6; no clear D. CDR1 GTSNPN and CDR2 SVGIG come from the germline V gene (reference sequence). The CDR3 covers 15 residues. V was shortened by 2 bases and J by 0 bases, with 8 bases between the two germline ends. The CDR3 here is CAWSSESSYNSPLHF. DNA for the CDR3: TGTGCCTGGAGTAGTGAGAGCTCCTATAATTCACCCCTCCACTTT.

This clonotype was seen at least ten times. This chain uses TRBV7-2 with TRBJ1-5, with TRBD1 matching over 8 bases. Per the germline V gene, CDR1 is SGHTA and CDR2 is FQGNSA. This CDR3 comprises 15 residues. The V segment lost 4 bases and the J segment 5 bases; nucleotides outside the gene matches: 7. The CDR3: CASSYPDRVDQPQHF. The CDR3 DNA is TGTGCCAGCAGCTACCCGGACAGGGTGGATCAGCCCCAGCATTTT. Full variable domain (missing parts from reference TRBV7-2 and TRBJ1-5): GAGVSQSPSNKVTEKGKDVELRCDPISGHTALYWYRQSLGQGLEFLIYFQGNSAPDKSGLPSDRFSAERTGGSVSTLTIQRTQQEDSAVYLCASSYPDRVDQPQHFGDGTRLSIL.

This clonotype has a count of ten or more. The chain uses TRBV18 and TRBJ2-5; D is undetermined. The CDR3 has 14 amino acids. CDR1 and CDR2 from the germline V gene are KGHSH and LQKENI. The V end was cut by 2 bases, the J end by 3 bases, with 10 bases between. The CDR3, as DNA: TGTGCCAGCTCACCAGTTTCAGTTAAAGAGACCCAGTACTTC. Amino acid sequence: CASSPVSVKETQYF.

This clonotype was recorded at least ten times. V gene TRBV5-1 combines with J gene TRBJ1-5; the match to TRBD1 covers 10 bases. Germline CDR1 SGHRS, CDR2 YFSETQ. V was clipped by 4 bases and J by 3 bases; unmatched bases: 4. The CDR3 totals 15 residues. This CDR3 reads CASSPDRGTNQPQHF. For the CDR3, the DNA is TGCGCCAGCAGCCCGGACAGGGGGACCAATCAGCCCCAGCATTTT.

Concerning this clonotype: One junction end does not reproduce the germline sequence, and a read error may be involved. The chain carries TRBV29-1 and TRBJ2-7; weak D call: TRBD1 (6 bases). Germline loops: CDR1 SQVTM, CDR2 ANQGSEA. The CDR3 extends over 15 amino acids. The CDR3 spells CSVEWEQGISYERYF. Here the CDR3 DNA reads TGCAGCGTTGAATGGGAACAGGGAATTTCCTACGAGCGGTACTTC.

A word on this clonotype: Germline and junction disagree at one end, which may indicate a read error. V gene TRBV7-2 combines with J gene TRBJ2-2, with a tentative D call TRBD2 (5 bases). The CDR3 runs 15 residues. Germline loops: CDR1 SGHTA, CDR2 FQGNSA. This chain's CDR3 is CASSPSGPRTGEPFF. DNA of the CDR3: TGTGCCAGCAGCCCCTCCGGGCCCCGGACCGGGGAGCCGTTTTTT.

This clonotype was detected a few times. V gene TRBV4-2 combines with J gene TRBJ1-2; TRBD1 agrees at 9 bases. The V gene's germline CDR1 is LGHNA and CDR2 YNFKEQ. V gave up 4 bases and J gave up 6 bases; unmatched junction bases: 6. This CDR3 spans 14 amino acids. The CDR3 bases are TGTGCCAGCAGCCGGGGACAGGGAGGGGATGGCTACACCTTC. Protein: CASSRGQGGDGYTF.